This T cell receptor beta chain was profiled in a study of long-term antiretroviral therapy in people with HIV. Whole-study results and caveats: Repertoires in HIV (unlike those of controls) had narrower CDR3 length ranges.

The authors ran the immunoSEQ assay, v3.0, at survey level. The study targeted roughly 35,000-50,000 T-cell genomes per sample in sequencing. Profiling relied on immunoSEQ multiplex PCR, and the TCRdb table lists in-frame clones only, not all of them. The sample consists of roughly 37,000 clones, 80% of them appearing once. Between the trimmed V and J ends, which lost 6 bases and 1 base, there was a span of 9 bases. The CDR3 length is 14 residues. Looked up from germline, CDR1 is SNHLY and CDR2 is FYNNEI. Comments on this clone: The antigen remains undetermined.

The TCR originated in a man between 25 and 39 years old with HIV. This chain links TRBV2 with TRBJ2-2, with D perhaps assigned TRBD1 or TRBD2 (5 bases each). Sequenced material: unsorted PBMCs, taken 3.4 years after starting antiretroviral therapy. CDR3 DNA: TGTGCCAGCAGCGAGAGGGGGAACACCGGGGAGCTGTTTTTT. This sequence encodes CASSERGNTGELFF.